The 11 T cell receptor beta chains given below trace back to one sample, sequenced in a study of OX40 agonist ivuxolimab in advanced cancers. The repertoire was sequenced with immunoSEQ multiplex PCR; TCRdb's copy has only in-frame clones and lacks some. Counted here are more than 95,000 clones, roughly 95% occurring once; the ten biggest clones make up about 0.17%. The sequences come from CD4+ or CD8+ T cells sorted from blood, collected in a trial of the OX40 agonist ivuxolimab. All receptors come from an adult with an advanced solid tumor such as melanoma, head and neck, liver or kidney cancer.

The chain couples TRBV19 to TRBJ2-7; D may be TRBD1 (6 bases). The CDR3 totals 14 residues. The V end was cut by 3 bases, the J end by 3 bases, with 12 bases between. CDR1 is LNHDA, CDR2 SQIVND, per germline (reference sequence). The CDR3 nucleotides are TGTGCCAGTAGTATTGACAGGCTGAACTACGAGCAGTACTTC. It is translated as CASSIDRLNYEQYF.

The V call is TRBV29-1, the J call TRBJ1-2, with D perhaps TRBD1 (6 bases). The CDR3 contains 12 residues. V lost 1 base to trimming and J lost 8 bases, with 11 bases between them. Germline assignment: CDR1 SQVTM and CDR2 ANQGSEA. The CDR3: CSVEGQDRGYTF. In DNA form, the CDR3 reads TGCAGCGTTGAAGGACAGGATCGGGGCTACACCTTC.

The CDR3 here is CASSPLGPAYEQYF. In nucleotides, the CDR3 is TGTGCCAGTAGTCCCTTGGGGCCTGCCTACGAGCAGTACTTC. The chain is built from TRBV19 and TRBJ2-7; perhaps TRBD1 as D (5 bases). CDR3 length: 14 amino acids. V dropped 5 bases and J dropped 2 bases, with 13 bases sitting between them. Germline values: CDR1 LNHDA, CDR2 SQIVND (reference sequence).

V is TRBV7-9 and J is TRBJ2-1; 9 nucleotides agree with TRBD2. There are 16 residues in the CDR3. The V gene's germline CDR1 is SEHNR and CDR2 FQNEAQ (reference sequence). With V trimmed by 5 bases and J by 7 bases, 12 bases remained unmatched. The DNA for the CDR3 is TGTGCCAGCAGCCCAGCTAGGCTAGCGGGGATAAATGAGCAGTTCTTC. This codes for CASSPARLAGINEQFF.

The rearrangement links TRBV9 to TRBJ2-5; TRBD1 matches at 11 bases. V shed 2 bases and J 0 bases; nucleotides not matched to a gene: 6. Germline assignment: CDR1 SGDLS and CDR2 YYNGEE. The CDR3 is 17 amino acids. CDR3 DNA sequence: TGTGCCAGCAGCGTGCCCTCGGGACAGGGGGACCAAGAGACCCAGTACTTC. Encoded protein: CASSVPSGQGDQETQYF.

The chain uses TRBV7-8 and TRBJ2-1, with TRBD1 matching over 8 bases. Germline V gene sequence: CDR1 SGHVS, CDR2 FQNEAQ. V dropped 1 base and J dropped 8; count of bases not matched to a gene: 4. The CDR3 loop spans 14 amino acids. The CDR3 reads CASSLDRGRDEQFF. CDR3 DNA sequence: TGTGCCAGCAGCTTAGACAGGGGGAGAGATGAGCAGTTCTTC.

The V and J genes are TRBV28 and TRBJ1-5; D might be TRBD1 (5 bases). V lost 6 bases to trimming and J lost 4 bases, with 13 bases between them. This CDR3 spans 14 amino acids. Germline CDR1 MDHEN, CDR2 SYDVKM. CDR3 sequence (DNA): TGTGCCAGCAGGCCTGGGACCGTGAATCAGCCCCAGCATTTT. Translation gives CASRPGTVNQPQHF. The full variable domain, rest sourced from reference TRBV28 and TRBJ1-5, is DVKVTQSSRYLVKRTGEKVFLECVQDMDHENMFWYRQDPGLGLRLIYFSYDVKMKEKGDIPEGYSVSREKKERFSLILESASTNQTSMYLCASRPGTVNQPQHFGDGTRLSIL.

The chain has TRBV19 and TRBJ2-2, with 15 bases identical to TRBD2. Germline CDR1 reads LNHDA; CDR2 reads SQIVND (reference sequence). The CDR3 sequence is 19 residues long. J gave up 1 base and V 4 bases, and 7 bases lay outside the gene matches. The DNA for the CDR3 is TGTGCCAGTAGTACCCGACCGGGACTAGCGGGGGGGAACACCGGGGAGCTGTTTTTT. It encodes CASSTRPGLAGGNTGELFF.

The CDR3 protein is CASSLRQGVRGYTF. The CDR3 DNA reads TGTGCCAGCAGCCTGAGACAGGGGGTGCGTGGCTACACCTTC. The chain uses TRBV4-2 and TRBJ1-2, with 9 bases lining up with TRBD1. CDR1 LGHNA and CDR2 YNFKEQ come from the germline V gene. Trimming removed 4 bases from V and 7 bases from J; junction bases left unmatched: 7. The length of the CDR3 is 14 residues.

J is TRBJ1-6 and V is TRBV9; D is unclear. The CDR3 has 15 amino acids. Looked up from germline, CDR1 is SGDLS and CDR2 is YYNGEE. The ends were cut back, 4 bases at V and 9 bases at J, with 17 bases in the middle. For the CDR3, the DNA is TGTGCCAGCAGCCCGGAGAGAGCGGGCGGTTCACCCCTCCACTTT. Its protein product is CASSPERAGGSPLHF.

Turning to this clone: The junction differs from germline at one of its ends, possibly a read error. The V call is TRBV2, the J call TRBJ1-4, with 11 bases matching TRBD1. Germline values: CDR1 SNHLY, CDR2 FYNNEI. The CDR3 has 11 residues. CDR3 region: CASSERGQGVF. The CDR3 DNA sequence: TGTGCCAGCAGTGAGAGGGGACAGGGGGTTTTT.